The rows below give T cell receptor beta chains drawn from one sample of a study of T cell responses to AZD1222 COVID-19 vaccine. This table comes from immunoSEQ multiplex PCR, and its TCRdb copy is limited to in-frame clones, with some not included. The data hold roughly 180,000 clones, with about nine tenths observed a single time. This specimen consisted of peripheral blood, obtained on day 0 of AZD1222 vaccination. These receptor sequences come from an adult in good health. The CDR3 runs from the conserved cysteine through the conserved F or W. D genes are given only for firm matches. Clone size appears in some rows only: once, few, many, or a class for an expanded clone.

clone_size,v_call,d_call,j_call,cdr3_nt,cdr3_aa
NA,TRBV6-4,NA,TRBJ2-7,TGTGCCAGCAACCCCGGGGGGCGATCCTACGAGCAGTACTTC,CASNPGGRSYEQYF
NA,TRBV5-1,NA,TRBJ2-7,TGCGCCAGCAGCTTGGATCAGGGATTCTACGAGCAGTACTTC,CASSLDQGFYEQYF
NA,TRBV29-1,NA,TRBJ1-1,TGCAGCGTTACACCGACAGCCAATAAGTATGAAGCTTTCTTT,CSVTPTANKYEAFF
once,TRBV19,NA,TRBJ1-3,TGTGCCGGCAGCTTGGGAAACACCATATATTTT,CAGSLGNTIYF
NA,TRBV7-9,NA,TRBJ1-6,TGTGCCAGCAGCTCCCCCCGAGGAGGGACGGATTCACCCCTCCACTTT,CASSSPRGGTDSPLHF
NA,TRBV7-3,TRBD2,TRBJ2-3,TGTGCCAGCAGCTTAGAAGCTAGCGGGGGATGGGCAGATACGCAGTATTTT,CASSLEASGGWADTQYF
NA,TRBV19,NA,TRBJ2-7,TGTGCCAGTAGTATTAGCGGACCGAACTACGAGCAGTACTTC,CASSISGPNYEQYF
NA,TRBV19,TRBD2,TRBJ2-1,TGTGCCAGTAGTTCTCACCTCCTCCTTAGCGGGGTCTACAATGAGCAGTTCTTC,CASSSHLLLSGVYNEQFF
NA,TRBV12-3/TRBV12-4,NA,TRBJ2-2,TGTGCCAGCAGTTTAGGTGTATCCGGGGAGCTGTTTTTT,CASSLGVSGELFF
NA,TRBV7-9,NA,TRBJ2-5,TGTGCCAGCAGCTTAGGGTCGGGGACCCAGTACTTC,CASSLGSGTQYF
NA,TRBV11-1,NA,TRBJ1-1,TGTGCCAGCAGCGGCGGACCGTTGAACACTGAAGCTTTCTTT,CASSGGPLNTEAFF
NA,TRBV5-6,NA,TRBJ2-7,TGTGCCAGCAGCTTGGATAGGGGTGGAGGGTGGTCCTACGAGCAGTACTTC,CASSLDRGGGWSYEQYF
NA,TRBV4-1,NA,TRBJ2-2,TGCGCCAGCAGCCAAGCCCAGCAGGGGTCGACCACCGGGGAGCTGTTTTTT,CASSQAQQGSTTGELFF
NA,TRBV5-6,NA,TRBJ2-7,TGTGCCAGCAGCATACGGTCTACTTACGAGCAGTACTTC,CASSIRSTYEQYF
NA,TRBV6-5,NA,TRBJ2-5,NA,CASSTSTGPGETQYF
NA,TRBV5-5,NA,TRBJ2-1,TGTGCCAGCAGCCCCCAGCAGCGGAACTACAATGAGCAGTTCTTC,CASSPQQRNYNEQFF
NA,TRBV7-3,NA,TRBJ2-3,TGTGCCAGCAGCCCCGAGGCGGGCCGGACAGATACGCAGTATTTT,CASSPEAGRTDTQYF
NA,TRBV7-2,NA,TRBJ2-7,TGTGCCAGCAGCCCCCGGACAGAGTCCTACGAGCAGTACTTC,CASSPRTESYEQYF
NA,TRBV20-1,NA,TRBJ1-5,TGCAGTGCTAGAGCCGTTGGGGCCCAGCATTTT,CSARAVGAQHF
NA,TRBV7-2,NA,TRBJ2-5,TGTGCCAGCAGCTTCGGGGCGGGGGAGACCCAGTACTTC,CASSFGAGETQYF
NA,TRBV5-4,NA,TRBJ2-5,TGTGCCAGCAGCTTGGGTCTAGCCTTGGAGACCCAGTACTTC,CASSLGLALETQYF
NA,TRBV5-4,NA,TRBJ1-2,TGTGCCAGCAGCTTGGGGGACACAGACTATGGCTACACCTTC,CASSLGDTDYGYTF
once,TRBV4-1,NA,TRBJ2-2,TGCGCCAGCAGCCAAGACAGAGGGGCGGCTGCGAACACCGGGGAGCTGTTTTTT,CASSQDRGAAANTGELFF
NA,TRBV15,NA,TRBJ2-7,TGTGCCACCAAACTAGGGAGAGGCGAGCAGTACTTC,CATKLGRGEQYF
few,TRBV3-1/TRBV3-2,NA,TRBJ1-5,TGTGCCAGCAGCCAATGGGTGGATCAGCCCCAGCATTTT,CASSQWVDQPQHF
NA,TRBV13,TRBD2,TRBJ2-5,TGTGCCAGCAGCTCCAGCGGCGGGGGGGAAGAGACCCAGTACTTC,CASSSSGGGEETQYF
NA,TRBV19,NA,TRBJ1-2,TGTGCCAGTAGTAGCGTTAACTATGGCTACACCTTC,CASSSVNYGYTF
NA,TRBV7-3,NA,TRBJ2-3,TGTGCCAGCAGCTTAGAAGGTGGGATGGGAGCCACAGATACGCAGTATTTT,CASSLEGGMGATDTQYF
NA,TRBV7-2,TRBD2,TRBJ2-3,TGTGCCAGCAGCTTACTCGGCAGGACTAGCGGGGACACAGATACGCAGTATTTT,CASSLLGRTSGDTDTQYF
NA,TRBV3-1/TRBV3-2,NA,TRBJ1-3,TGTGCCAGCAGCCAAAACAGGGCCGCCGGAAACACCATATATTTT,CASSQNRAAGNTIYF
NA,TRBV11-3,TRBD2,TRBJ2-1,TGTGCCAGCAGCTCGAGGACTAGCGGGGGGATCAATGAGCAGTTCTTC,CASSSRTSGGINEQFF
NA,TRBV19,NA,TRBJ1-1,TGTGCCAGTAGGGGCGGGTTGGCTGAAGCTTTCTTT,CASRGGLAEAFF
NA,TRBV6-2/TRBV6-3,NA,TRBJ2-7,TGTGCCAGCAGTTCCAGCGGGACATTCGGAATGTACGAGCAGTACTTC,CASSSSGTFGMYEQYF